This T cell receptor beta chain was captured in a study of glioma-infiltrating T cells. Overall study: Dexamethasone exposure before glioma surgery was limited to six or fewer days. Study results and limitations: Only very few CDR3 sequences appeared in both tissue and blood. Above-expected tissue-blood divergence occurred in all gliomas, most in low-grade ones.

On this clonotype itself: Its antigen is still unknown. This may be a read error, as it is one base from a much larger clone.

CDR1 and CDR2 from the germline V gene are DFQATT and SNEGSKA (reference sequence). The length of the CDR3 is 13 residues. The ends lost 5 bases at V and 8 bases at J; junction bases unmatched: 8. Amplification of TCR alpha and beta CDR3 regions from RNA used iRepertoire nested multiplex PCR. For one-step reverse transcription and amplification, about 90-400 ng of tissue mRNA or PBMC total RNA was used. TCRdb redid the calling of the multiplex PCR reads with MiXCR, one entry per CDR3 protein. The sample shows more than 350,000 distinct CDR3 sequences, 41% of them seen only once. This TCR was recovered from a human donor with low-grade glioma or glioblastoma, undergoing nonglioma brain surgery, or in good health (not recorded which). The chain employs TRBV20-1 and TRBJ1-4, with 7 bases fitting TRBD1. The source material was glioma tissue, nonneoplastic brain tissue, or PBMCs (not recorded which). This CDR3 reads CSARDSSREKLFF. For the CDR3, the DNA is TGCAGTGCTCGGGACAGCTCGCGGGAAAAACTGTTTTTT.